Each of the 22 T cell receptor beta chains below was sequenced from the same sample in a study of T-cell memory formation after mild COVID-19. TCRdb called the 5' RACE reads again in MiXCR, with one record for every CDR3 protein. This repertoire shows 350,000 or so distinct CDR3 sequences, roughly 20% found once; its top ten account for roughly a fifth. Sequenced input: PBMCs or a T cell subset sorted from them (not recorded which). Receptors originate from a man aged 18 to 35 who had mild COVID-19 (a few samples of this study predate the infection). Cell type and time point are not known.

As for this clonotype: The CDR3 ends on some other residue instead of the conserved phenylalanine or tryptophan, so this is likely a read error. The genes are TRBV7-9 and TRBJ1-2; a possible D gene is TRBD1 (6 bases). Germline assignment: CDR1 SEHNR and CDR2 FQNEAQ (reference sequence). V was cut by 5 bases and J by 8 bases, with 15 bases left in between. There are 13 residues in the CDR3. The CDR3 here is CASSHPDRTGYTL. Here the CDR3 DNA reads TGTGCCAGCAGCCATCCAGACAGGACGGGCTACACCTTA.

Only a few counts were recorded for this clonotype. The gene calls are TRBV12-3 or TRBV12-4 and TRBJ2-1, with 9 positions matching TRBD1. V lost 8 bases to trimming and J lost 9 bases; unmatched junction nucleotides: 8. This CDR3 contains 13 residues. CDR3 protein: CASGQGPRGEQFF. The DNA for the CDR3 is TGTGCCAGCGGACAGGGGCCTCGGGGTGAGCAGTTCTTC.

This clonotype was counted only a few times. The rearrangement links TRBV7-2 to TRBJ1-3; D might be TRBD1 (5 bases). CDR1 is SGHTA, CDR2 FQGNSA, per germline. This CDR3 region has 15 residues. Trimming cost V 3 bases and J 1 base, with 10 bases left between them. CDR3 coding DNA: TGTGCCAGCAGCTTGGACACTGGGTCTGGAAACACCATATATTTT. Its translation: CASSLDTGSGNTIYF.

The genes are TRBV19 and TRBJ1-1; D not resolved. This CDR3 spans 14 amino acids. Per the germline V gene, CDR1 is LNHDA and CDR2 is SQIVND (reference sequence). V lost 5 bases and J lost 1, with 11 bases in between. The CDR3 region is CASSYEAGNTEAFF. The CDR3 DNA reads TGTGCCAGTAGTTACGAAGCGGGGAACACTGAAGCTTTCTTT.

The V call is TRBV7-6, the J call TRBJ1-1, with unresolved D. Germline V gene data show CDR1 as SGHVS and CDR2 as FNYEAQ. This CDR3 has 13 residues. Trimming stripped 6 bases from V and 3 bases from J, with 11 bases between. CDR3 sequence reads: CASSRNADTEAFF. The CDR3 bases are TGTGCCAGCAGTCGAAACGCTGACACTGAAGCTTTCTTT.

The chain is built from TRBV6-5 and TRBJ2-3; 13 nucleotides align to TRBD2. Unmatched junction bases numbered 5, after V lost 4 bases and J lost 7 bases. CDR3 length: 15 residues. Per germline, CDR1 MNHEY and CDR2 SVGAGI. CDR3 nucleotides: TGTGCCAGCAGTTTACTAGCGGGGGGGCACCATACGCAGTATTTT. Encoded protein: CASSLLAGGHHTQYF.

There are many counts of this clonotype. J is TRBJ2-3 and V is TRBV5-1, with D hard to call. V was shortened by 7 bases and J by 3 bases, with 12 bases between the two germline ends. CDR1 is SGHRS, CDR2 YFSETQ, per germline. The CDR3 is 13 residues long. This CDR3 reads CASARPGTDTQYF. The CDR3 nucleotides read TGCGCCAGCGCACGACCCGGGACAGATACGCAGTATTTT.

The chain joins TRBV10-3 to TRBJ2-2; D not resolved. CDR3 length: 14 amino acids. V was pared by 7 bases and J by 0 bases, with 9 bases between. Per germline, CDR1 ENHRY and CDR2 SYGVKD. The CDR3 DNA sequence: TGTGCCATCACGGCAGGCCCGAACACCGGGGAGCTGTTTTTT. Translated: CAITAGPNTGELFF.

In this sample, this clonotype turned up many times. This chain connects TRBV18 to TRBJ1-1; a possible D gene is TRBD1 (5 bases). This CDR3 region has 13 residues. V gave up 3 bases and J gave up 1 base, with 6 bases separating them. The germline V gene encodes CDR1 KGHSH and CDR2 LQKENI. CDR3 nucleotide sequence: TGTGCCAGCTCACCGACAGCGAACACTGAAGCTTTCTTT. This codes for CASSPTANTEAFF.

In its sample, this clonotype was seen a few times. The V and J genes are TRBV2 and TRBJ1-6, with D possibly TRBD1 on 5 matching bases. This CDR3 comprises 14 residues. The V end lost 9 bases, the J end lost 7 bases, and 16 bases lay between the germline ends. Germline V CDR1 and CDR2: SNHLY, FYNNEI. This CDR3 is CASVSGTGNSPLHF. The CDR3 nucleotides read TGTGCCAGTGTCTCCGGGACGGGAAATTCACCCCTCCACTTT. The entire variable domain, with the rest obtained from reference TRBV2 and TRBJ1-6, is as follows: EPEVTQTPSHQVTQMGQEVILRCVPISNHLYFYWYRQILGQKVEFLVSFYNNEISEKSEIFDDQFSVERPDGSNFTLKIRSTKLEDSAMYFCASVSGTGNSPLHFGNGTRLTVT.

CDR3 sequence: CASSSYPDERNTIYF. The CDR3 nucleotides read TGTGCCAGCTCATCGTACCCGGACGAAAGAAACACCATATATTTT. This rearrangement joins TRBV18 to TRBJ1-3; D unclear. The germline gives CDR1 KGHSH, CDR2 LQKENI. V was shortened by 5 bases and J by 5 bases, with 16 bases between the two germline ends. This CDR3 has 15 residues.

V gene TRBV7-9 combines with J gene TRBJ1-6; perhaps TRBD1 as D (5 bases). CDR3 size: 15 residues. Trimming took off 3 bases at V and 7 bases at J, with 13 bases between the two ends. Germline lookup yields CDR1 SEHNR and CDR2 FQNEAQ (reference sequence). CDR3 sequence (DNA): TGTGCCAGCAGCTTTCCGGGACCGGGAAATTCACCCCTCCACTTT. This translates into CASSFPGPGNSPLHF.

This chain connects TRBV12-3 or TRBV12-4 to TRBJ1-4; 7 nucleotides agree with TRBD1. V dropped 5 bases and J dropped 7; count of bases not matched to a gene: 4. The CDR3 totals 13 residues. The CDR3 sequence: CASSGGQLEKLFF. The CDR3 DNA reads as TGTGCCAGCAGTGGGGGACAGCTTGAAAAACTGTTTTTT.

In its sample, this clonotype was seen a few times. The chain recombines TRBV5-6 with TRBJ2-3; the D call may be TRBD1 or TRBD2 (5 bases each). The CDR3 has 14 residues. With 4 bases removed from V and 3 bases from J, the gap between germline ends came to 12 bases. CDR1 is SGHDT, CDR2 YYEEEE, per germline. CDR3 nucleotide sequence: TGTGCCAGCAGCAAAACCGAGGGGACAGATACGCAGTATTTT. Protein sequence: CASSKTEGTDTQYF.

This clonotype was counted many times. CDR3 coding DNA: TGTGCCAGCAGCCTGGGACAGTACACCGGGGAGCTGTTTTTT. As protein: CASSLGQYTGELFF. This sequence joins TRBV7-2 and TRBJ2-2, with TRBD1 matching 7 bases. Unmatched junction bases numbered 3, after V lost 5 bases and J lost 3 bases. Germline CDR1 and CDR2: SGHTA and FQGNSA. The CDR3 consists of 14 residues. The full variable domain, its missing parts supplied by reference TRBV7-2 and TRBJ2-2, is GAGVSQSPSNKVTEKGKDVELRCDPISGHTALYWYRQSLGQGLEFLIYFQGNSAPDKSGLPSDRFSAERTGGSVSTLTIQRTQQEDSAVYLCASSLGQYTGELFFGEGSRLTVL.

This clonotype was counted ten times or more. V is TRBV6-2 or TRBV6-3 and J is TRBJ2-5; D is unresolved. The CDR3 extends over 11 amino acids. Germline CDR1 is MNHEY and CDR2 is SVGEGT. V lost 6 bases and J lost 5, with 7 bases in between. The DNA for the CDR3 is TGTGCCAGCAGCCTGGCGGAGACCCAGTACTTC. This gives the protein CASSLAETQYF.

The chain recombines TRBV30 with TRBJ1-4; no reliable D call. The CDR3 consists of 14 residues. The V gene lost 3 bases and the J gene lost 7 bases, with 15 bases spanning the gap. Germline V gene lookup returns CDR1 GTSNPN and CDR2 SVGIG (reference sequence). CDR3 DNA: TGTGCCTGGAGCCCTAGTCAGGTCGCTGAAAAACTGTTTTTT. It encodes CAWSPSQVAEKLFF.

The genes are TRBV7-3 and TRBJ1-2; 9 bases are shared with TRBD1. The germline V gene encodes CDR1 SGHTA and CDR2 FQGTGA. The CDR3 has 14 amino acids. V lost 4 bases and J lost 7; bases outside the gene matches: 7. In DNA, the CDR3 is TGTGCCAGCAGCTCAGGGACAGGGTTGGGTGGCTACACCTTC. Translated, it gives CASSSGTGLGGYTF.

The chain employs TRBV6-5 and TRBJ2-7; 7 nucleotides align to TRBD1. Germline V CDR1 and CDR2: MNHEY, SVGAGI. CDR3 length: 13 residues. The CDR3 DNA reads TGTGCCAGCAGGAAGGGACAGCGAGGCGAGCTGTACGTC. It specifies CASRKGQRGELYV.

In this sample, this clonotype turned up many times. J is TRBJ2-3 and V is TRBV6-1; 12 positions agree with TRBD2. From germline, CDR1 is MNHNS and CDR2 SASEGT. The junction had 1 base not matched to a gene; V was cut back by 2 bases and J by 4 bases. The CDR3 is made up of 15 amino acids. CDR3 protein: CASSELAGGPDTQYF. The CDR3, as DNA: TGTGCCAGCAGTGAACTAGCGGGGGGGCCAGATACGCAGTATTTT.

This clonotype was seen a handful of times. V and J are TRBV4-2 and TRBJ2-3; D remains ambiguous. Trimming removed 0 bases at V and 3 bases at J, with 10 bases between. The CDR3 spans 15 residues. Germline CDR1 and CDR2: LGHNA and YNFKEQ. CDR3 in DNA: TGTGCCAGCAGCCAAGATTTAGACTGGACAGATACGCAGTATTTT. As protein: CASSQDLDWTDTQYF.

This chain connects TRBV6-6 to TRBJ1-2; 8 bases are shared with TRBD1. The CDR3 has 14 residues. Looked up from germline, CDR1 is MNHNY and CDR2 is SVGAGI (reference sequence). J gave up 4 bases and V 6 bases, and 7 bases lay outside the gene matches. CDR3 nucleotides: TGTGCCAGCAGCTTAGACAGGGGTCCCTATGGCTACACCTTC. Encoded protein: CASSLDRGPYGYTF.